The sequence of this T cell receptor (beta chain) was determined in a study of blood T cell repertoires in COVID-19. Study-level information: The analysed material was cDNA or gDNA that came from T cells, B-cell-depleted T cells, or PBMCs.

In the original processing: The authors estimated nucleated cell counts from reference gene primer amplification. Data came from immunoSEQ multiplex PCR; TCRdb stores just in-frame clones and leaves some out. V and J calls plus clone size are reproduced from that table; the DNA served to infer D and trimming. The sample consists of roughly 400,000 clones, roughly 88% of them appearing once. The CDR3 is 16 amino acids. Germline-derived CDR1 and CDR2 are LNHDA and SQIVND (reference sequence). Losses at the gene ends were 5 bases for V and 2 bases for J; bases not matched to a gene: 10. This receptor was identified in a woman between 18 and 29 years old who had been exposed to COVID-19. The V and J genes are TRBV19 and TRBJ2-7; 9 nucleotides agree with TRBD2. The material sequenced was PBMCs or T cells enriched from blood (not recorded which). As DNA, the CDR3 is TGTGCCAGTAGTCTCAATAGCGGGGGCTCCACCTACGAGCAGTACTTC. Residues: CASSLNSGGSTYEQYF.